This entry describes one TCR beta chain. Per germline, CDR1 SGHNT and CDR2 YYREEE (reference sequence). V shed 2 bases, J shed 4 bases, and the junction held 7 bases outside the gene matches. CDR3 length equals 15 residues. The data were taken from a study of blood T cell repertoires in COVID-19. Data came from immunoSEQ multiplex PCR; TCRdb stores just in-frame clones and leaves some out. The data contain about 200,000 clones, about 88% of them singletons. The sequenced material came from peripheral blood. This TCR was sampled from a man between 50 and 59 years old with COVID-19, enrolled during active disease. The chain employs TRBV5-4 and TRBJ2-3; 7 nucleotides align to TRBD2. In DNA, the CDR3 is TGTGCCAGCAGCTTCTCAACGGGGGGTGCAGATACGCAGTATTTT. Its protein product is CASSFSTGGADTQYF.